The sequence of this T cell receptor (beta chain) was determined in a study of post-analysis software for immune sequencing data. The wider study: The study covered relapsing-remitting, secondary progressive and progressive-relapsing courses of multiple sclerosis.

Whole-study findings and limits: Batch-matched samples strongly co-clustered by F measure. A significant reduction in normalized Chao1 diversity was observed in multiple sclerosis patients versus controls.

Prepared libraries of TCR beta cDNA carried unique molecular identifiers. Some 500,000 cDNA molecules were obtained per 1 to 10 million input T cells. TCRdb re-called the PCR reads through MiXCR, storing one row per CDR3 protein. The data show about 540,000 distinct CDR3 sequences, 34% seen once. With regard to this clonotype: Its antigen is unidentified.

The clonotype comes from a girl aged 2 to 17 with multiple sclerosis. The sample consisted of blood.

CDR3 loop: CASSLPSRDPYGYTF. The CDR3 DNA follows: TGCGCCAGCAGCTTACCCAGCCGGGACCCCTATGGCTACACCTTC. This sequence joins TRBV4-1 and TRBJ1-2; maybe TRBD1 (5 bases). Trimming stripped 5 bases from V and 4 bases from J, with 17 bases between. This CDR3 comprises 15 residues. Germline CDR1 is MGHRA and CDR2 is YSYEKL.